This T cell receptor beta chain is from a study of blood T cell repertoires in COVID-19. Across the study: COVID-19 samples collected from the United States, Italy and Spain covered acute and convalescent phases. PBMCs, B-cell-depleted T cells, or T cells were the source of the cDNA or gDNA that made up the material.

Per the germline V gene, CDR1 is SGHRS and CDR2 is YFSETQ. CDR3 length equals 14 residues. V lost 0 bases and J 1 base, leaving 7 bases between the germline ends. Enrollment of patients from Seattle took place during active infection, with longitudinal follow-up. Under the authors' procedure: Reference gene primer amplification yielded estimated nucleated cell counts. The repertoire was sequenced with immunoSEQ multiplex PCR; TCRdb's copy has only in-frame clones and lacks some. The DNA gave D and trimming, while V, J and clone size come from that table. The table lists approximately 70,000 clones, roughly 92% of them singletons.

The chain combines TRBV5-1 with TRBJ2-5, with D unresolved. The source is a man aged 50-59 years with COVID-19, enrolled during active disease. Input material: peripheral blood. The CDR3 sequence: CASSLGPIQETQYF. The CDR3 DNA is TGCGCCAGCAGCTTGGGGCCAATCCAAGAGACCCAGTACTTC.